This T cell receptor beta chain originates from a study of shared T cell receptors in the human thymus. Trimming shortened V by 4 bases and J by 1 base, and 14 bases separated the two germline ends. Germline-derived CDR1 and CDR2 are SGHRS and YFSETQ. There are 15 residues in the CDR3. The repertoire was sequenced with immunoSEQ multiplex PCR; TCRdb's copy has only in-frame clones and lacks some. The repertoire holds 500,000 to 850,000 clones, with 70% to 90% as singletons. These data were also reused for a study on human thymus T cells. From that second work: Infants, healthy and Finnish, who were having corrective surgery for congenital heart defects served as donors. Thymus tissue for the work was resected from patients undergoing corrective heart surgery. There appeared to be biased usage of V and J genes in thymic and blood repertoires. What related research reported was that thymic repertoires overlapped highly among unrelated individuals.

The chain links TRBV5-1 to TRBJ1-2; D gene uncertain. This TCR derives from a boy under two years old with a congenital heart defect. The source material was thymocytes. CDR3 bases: TGCGCCAGCAGCCCTCTCGGGTTGTTTAACTATGGCTACACCTTC. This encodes CASSPLGLFNYGYTF.